Listed below are T cell receptor beta chains from one sample, sequenced in a study of T cell responses to AZD1222 COVID-19 vaccine. The data were produced by immunoSEQ multiplex PCR, yet TCRdb's version contains in-frame clones alone and is incomplete. The top ten clones hold around 2.9% of a sample with some 150,000 clones, 88% of them seen once. Sample: peripheral blood, taken on day 0 of AZD1222 vaccination. Every receptor here comes from an adult in good health. The CDR3 runs from the conserved cysteine through the conserved F or W. A D gene is named only where the DNA matches it firmly. Size is omitted from some rows. Given values are once, few, many or a class for expanded clones.

TRBD2	-	TRBJ2-3	TRBV13	CASSSRTSGGDTQYF	TGTGCCAGCAGCTCACGGACTAGCGGGGGGGATACGCAGTATTTT
-	-	TRBJ1-5	TRBV12-3/TRBV12-4	CASSSGPGRPQHF	TGTGCCAGCAGTTCGGGCCCCGGGCGGCCACAGCATTTT
TRBD2	-	TRBJ2-2	TRBV7-6	CASSRGLAGAGELFF	TGTGCCAGCAGCAGGGGACTAGCGGGCGCCGGGGAGCTGTTTTTT
-	-	TRBJ2-3	TRBV7-9	CASSAGGAQYF	TGTGCCAGCAGCGCCGGGGGTGCGCAGTATTTT
TRBD1	-	TRBJ1-2	TRBV15	CATSRGDRVSYGYTF	TGTGCCACCAGCAGAGGGGACAGGGTTTCCTATGGCTACACCTTC
-	-	TRBJ2-6	TRBV6-4	CASSPTGPGANVLTF	TGTGCCAGCAGCCCAACGGGGCCCGGGGCCAACGTCCTGACTTTC
-	-	TRBJ1-2	TRBV7-9	CASSPPGGNYGYTF	TGTGCCAGCAGCCCCCCAGGCGGAAACTATGGCTACACCTTC
-	-	TRBJ2-3	TRBV4-3	CASSQNNGATDTQYF	TGCGCCAGCAGCCAAAATAACGGGGCAACAGATACGCAGTATTTT
-	-	TRBJ2-3	TRBV18	CASSPRPNTDTQYF	TGTGCCAGCTCACCACGACCCAACACAGATACGCAGTATTTT
TRBD1	-	TRBJ1-1	TRBV11-3	CASSSAGQGEAFF	TGTGCCAGCAGCTCGGCGGGACAGGGGGAAGCTTTCTTT
-	once	TRBJ1-5	TRBV6-2/TRBV6-3	CASSYSSAQGRSNQPQHF	TGTGCCAGCAGTTACTCGTCCGCTCAGGGACGTAGCAATCAGCCCCAGCATTTT
-	once	TRBJ1-2	TRBV5-1	CASSPGGGDYGYTF	TGCGCCAGCAGCCCCGGAGGGGGGGACTATGGCTACACCTTC
-	-	TRBJ1-2	TRBV3-1/TRBV3-2	CASSYLRGYTF	TGTGCCAGCAGCTATTTACGGGGCTACACCTTC
-	-	TRBJ1-5	TRBV10-3	CAISDSIGGNQPQHF	TGTGCCATCAGTGACTCAATAGGAGGAAATCAGCCCCAGCATTTT
-	-	TRBJ1-1	TRBV6-5	CASSLYRNTEAFF	TGTGCCAGCAGCCTATACAGGAACACTGAAGCTTTCTTT
TRBD2	-	TRBJ2-5	TRBV7-9	CASSWGLAEQETQYF	TGTGCCAGCAGCTGGGGACTAGCGGAGCAAGAGACCCAGTACTTC
TRBD2	-	TRBJ2-3	TRBV9	CASSVRGGTDTQYF	TGTGCCAGCAGCGTACGGGGGGGCACAGATACGCAGTATTTT
-	once	TRBJ1-2	TRBV19	CASSTPGLNYGYTF	TGTGCCAGTAGTACACCGGGATTAAACTATGGCTACACCTTC
-	-	TRBJ1-5	TRBV2	CASRGVGQPQHF	TGTGCCAGCCGGGGGGTTGGTCAGCCCCAGCATTTT
TRBD2	-	TRBJ2-3	TRBV11-3	CASSLSGSTDTQYF	TGTGCCAGCAGCTTGAGCGGGAGTACAGATACGCAGTATTTT
-	-	TRBJ1-4	TRBV9	CASSVAGAANEKLFF	TGTGCCAGCAGCGTAGCAGGGGCAGCTAATGAAAAACTGTTTTTT
-	-	TRBJ2-3	TRBV23-1	CASSQSSQGGYF	TGCGCCAGCAGTCAATCGAGCCAGGGGGGGTATTTT
TRBD2	-	TRBJ2-1	TRBV9	CASSASGTSYNEQFF	TGTGCCAGCAGCGCTAGCGGAACCTCCTACAATGAGCAGTTCTTC